This T cell receptor (beta chain) is drawn from a study of blood T cell repertoires in COVID-19. Study context: COVID-19 samples, acute and convalescent, were from the United States, Italy and Spain. PBMCs, B-cell-depleted T cells, or T cells were the source of the cDNA or gDNA that made up the material.

Original processing methods: Reference gene primer amplification gave estimated nucleated cell counts. The assay was immunoSEQ multiplex PCR, and TCRdb's table has in-frame clones only and misses some. V and J calls and clone size come straight from that table; D and trimming were deduced from the DNA. The sample includes some 80,000 clones, about 85% of them seen just once. The sequenced sample consisted of peripheral blood. This TCR came from a woman aged 50 to 60 with active or convalescent COVID-19.

In DNA, the CDR3 is TGTGCCTGGAGTTCAGAAACTTCACCCCTCCACTTT. Translation gives CAWSSETSPLHF. V gene TRBV30 combines with J gene TRBJ1-6, with D uncertain. CDR3 length: 12 amino acids. The germline V and J ends were trimmed by 2 bases and 9 bases, with 8 bases remaining between them. Germline V gene data show CDR1 as GTSNPN and CDR2 as SVGIG (reference sequence).